This paragraph reports one T cell receptor (beta chain). V was trimmed by 0 bases and J by 8 bases, leaving 10 bases between them. Germline V gives CDR1 GTSNPN, CDR2 SVGIG (reference sequence). This CDR3 is built from 12 residues. The entry originates in a study of blood T cell repertoires in COVID-19. Study as a whole: Acute-phase and convalescent COVID-19 samples originated in the United States, Italy and Spain. The analysed material was cDNA or gDNA that came from T cells, B-cell-depleted T cells, or PBMCs.

Source study methods: Amplification of reference gene primers was used by the study to estimate nucleated cell counts. Some clones are missing from TCRdb's copy, which holds only in-frame ones; the method was immunoSEQ multiplex PCR. V and J calls plus clone size are reproduced from that table; the DNA served to infer D and trimming. The data contain 90,000 or so clones, about 87% of them seen just once; the ten biggest clones take up around 1.1%. The chain is built from TRBV30 and TRBJ1-2; D is undetermined. The sample comprised peripheral blood. This sequence was found in a human donor in a cohort sampled during active COVID-19. CDR3 protein: CAWSVRAPGYTF. In DNA, the CDR3 is TGTGCCTGGAGTGTAAGAGCCCCGGGCTACACCTTC.